Listed below are T cell receptor beta chains from one sample, sequenced in a study of cytomegalovirus exposure and HLA in healthy donors. Sequencing was performed with immunoSEQ multiplex PCR; in TCRdb, only in-frame clones are kept and a portion is missing. This table holds approximately 76,000 clones, roughly 63% found once. The sequencing input was PBMCs. Receptor source: a man younger than 45 in good health and CMV-seropositive. Both conserved end residues are part of each CDR3. D genes are given only for firm matches. Size is omitted from some rows. Given values are once, few, many or a class for expanded clones.

>TRBJ1-1|few|.|TRBV9
TGTGCCAGCAGCGTCCAAACATTGAACACTGAAGCTTTCTTT
CASSVQTLNTEAFF
>TRBJ2-7|.|.|TRBV7-6
TGTGCCAGCAGCTTAGCCCCAGGGTTAACCTACGAGCAGTACTTC
CASSLAPGLTYEQYF
>TRBJ1-4|.|.|TRBV4-2
TGTGCCAGCAGCCAAGTTGAGGGGGAAGGTGAAAAACTGTTTTTT
CASSQVEGEGEKLFF
>TRBJ2-1|.|.|TRBV5-1
TGCGCCAGCAGTTTAGGGGTCAATGAGCAGTTCTTC
CASSLGVNEQFF
>TRBJ2-7|.|TRBD2|TRBV16
TGTGCCAGCGGGGGACTAGCGGGTACCGAGCAGTACTTC
CASGGLAGTEQYF
>TRBJ2-3|.|.|TRBV7-9
TGTGCCAGCAGCCCCAGGAGGGGTAGCGAGAATAGCACAGATACGCAGTATTTT
CASSPRRGSENSTDTQYF
>TRBJ1-4|.|TRBD1|TRBV7-8
TGTGCCAGCAGCCAGCGGACAGGGGGCCGTGAAAAACTGTTTTTT
CASSQRTGGREKLFF
>TRBJ2-7|.|TRBD2|TRBV6-1
TGTGCCAGCATGGTCGGGGGGGGCAGCTACGAGCAGTACTTC
CASMVGGGSYEQYF
>TRBJ2-3|few|TRBD2|TRBV29-1
TGCAGCGGAACTCTAGCGGGGGGCACAGATACGCAGTATTTT
CSGTLAGGTDTQYF
>TRBJ1-4|.|.|TRBV6-5
TGTGCCAGCAGTTACTCGTCGGGTGGAAAACTGTTTTTT
CASSYSSGGKLFF
>TRBJ2-2|few|.|TRBV10-3
TGTGCCATCAGCCCGGGACAGAACACCGGGGAGCTGTTTTTT
CAISPGQNTGELFF
>TRBJ2-1|.|.|TRBV5-1
TGCGCCAGCAGCTTGGGGGCAGGGAATGAGCAGTTCTTC
CASSLGAGNEQFF
>TRBJ2-7|.|TRBD1|TRBV7-6
TGTGCCAGCAGTTCACCGGGACAGTACTCCTACGAGCAGTACTTC
CASSSPGQYSYEQYF
>TRBJ1-1|.|TRBD1|TRBV7-3
TGTGCCAGCAGCCCCGGCAGGGGGCTTGAAGCTTTCTTT
CASSPGRGLEAFF
>TRBJ2-4|.|.|TRBV4-1
TGCGCCAGCAGCCGGTGGGGTGCGGGGGCCAAAAACATTCAGTACTTC
CASSRWGAGAKNIQYF
>TRBJ2-3|.|.|TRBV19
TGTGCCAGTAAGAGCGGGTTGCGCACAGATACGCAGTATTTT
CASKSGLRTDTQYF
>TRBJ1-2|few|.|TRBV5-6
TGTGCCAGCAGCTTGGCAGGGATTGGAGGCTACACCTTC
CASSLAGIGGYTF
>TRBJ2-2|.|.|TRBV28
TGTGCCAGCAGTACAGTAAGCTACACCGGGGAGCTGTTTTTT
CASSTVSYTGELFF
>TRBJ2-2|.|.|TRBV27
TGTGCCAGCAGCACTCGACCAGGTTCAAGGGAGCTGTTTTTT
CASSTRPGSRELFF
>TRBJ2-7|.|TRBD2|TRBV6-1
TGTGCCAGCAGATTTGTTAGCGGGGGGGCCTACGAGCAGTACTTC
CASRFVSGGAYEQYF
>TRBJ2-1|few|TRBD2|TRBV18
TGTGCCAGCTCACCGGAGCGGGGGGGTTACAATGAGCAGTTCTTC
CASSPERGGYNEQFF
>TRBJ2-5|.|.|TRBV2
TGTGCCAGCATCTTAAGCGGGTACCAAGAGACCCAGTACTTC
CASILSGYQETQYF
>TRBJ1-1|.|.|TRBV13
TGTGCCAGCAGCTACCCCCCGGGGAACACTGAAGCTTTCTTT
CASSYPPGNTEAFF